This T cell receptor (beta chain) emerged from a study of shared clonotypes between healthy human individuals. TCRdb's table, derived via immunoSEQ multiplex PCR, lists solely in-frame clones and lacks some. There are under 1 million clones in the sample; roughly 92% occur only once, and around 24% lies in the top ten. Naive CD8 populations comprised CD45RO-negative cells positively selected for CCR7, excluding terminally differentiated effector memory CD45RA+ cells. The CDR3 has 14 residues. The germline V gene encodes CDR1 SGHNT and CDR2 YYREEE (reference sequence). J gave up 2 bases and V 4 bases, and 2 bases lay outside the gene matches.

This sequence was found in a man younger than 40 in good health. The chain carries TRBV5-4 and TRBJ2-7, with 11 bases identical to TRBD2. Material for sequencing was naive CD8+ T cells sorted from blood. This chain's CDR3 is CASSGTSGTYEQYF. The CDR3 DNA reads TGTGCCAGCAGCGGGACTAGCGGAACCTACGAGCAGTACTTC.